These T cell receptor beta chains were read from a single sample in a study of T cells in Graves' hyperthyroidism and ophthalmopathy. TCRdb processed the multiplex PCR reads anew with MiXCR; each CDR3 protein has one entry. Of 450,000 to 600,000 distinct CDR3 sequences listed, 12% to 15% are singletons. The sequenced sample was blood. Source of these receptors: a woman aged 40 to 49 with Graves' hyperthyroidism. CDR3s include the opening cysteine and the closing phenylalanine or tryptophan. D genes are given only for firm matches. Expanded clones get a size class; other rows say once, few or many, or leave the size out.

d_call j_call clone_size v_call cdr3_aa cdr3_nt
TRBD1 TRBJ2-2 many TRBV7-9 CASRPPLGQGARITGELFF TGTGCCAGCAGACCTCCGCTAGGACAGGGGGCGCGTATCACCGGGGAGCTGTTTTTT
. TRBJ1-4 many TRBV12-3/TRBV12-4 CASRPRRADGEKLFF TGTGCCAGCAGACCGCGGAGGGCTGATGGTGAAAAACTGTTTTTT
TRBD1 TRBJ2-7 few TRBV29-1 CSVAPGTGAYEQYF TGCAGCGTTGCCCCCGGGACAGGAGCCTACGAGCAGTACTTC
. TRBJ1-1 many TRBV6-1 CASNSRVRSTEAFF TGTGCCAGCAATTCCAGGGTCAGGTCCACTGAAGCTTTCTTT
TRBD2 TRBJ2-1 many TRBV11-2 CASSLGASGSYEQFF TGTGCCAGCAGCTTAGGGGCTAGCGGGAGTTATGAGCAGTTCTTC
TRBD2 TRBJ2-2 many TRBV28 CASSSITSGTGELFF TGTGCCAGCAGTTCAATCACTAGCGGCACCGGGGAGCTGTTTTTT
TRBD2 TRBJ2-3 . TRBV20-1 CSARAGGDVYTQYF TGCAGTGCTAGGGCCGGGGGGGACGTGTATACGCAGTATTTT
. TRBJ2-1 many TRBV5-1 CASSPGTSNEQFF TGCGCCAGCAGCCCCGGGACTTCTAATGAGCAGTTCTTC
TRBD1 TRBJ1-1 many TRBV24-1 CATSASGQGFEAFF TGTGCCACCAGTGCCTCGGGACAGGGCTTCGAAGCTTTCTTT
. TRBJ2-1 many TRBV20-1 CSARSILSSYNEQFF TGCAGTGCTAGATCGATCCTTAGCTCCTACAATGAGCAGTTCTTC
. TRBJ2-7 many TRBV6-2/TRBV6-3 CASRTPGGSRYEQYF TGTGCCAGCAGGACCCCAGGGGGGAGCCGGTACGAGCAGTACTTC
. TRBJ1-3 many TRBV3-1 CASSRGGRNTIYF TGTGCCAGCAGCCGTGGAGGTCGAAACACCATATATTTT
TRBD1 TRBJ1-2 . TRBV9 CASSPRPGTGGGYTF TGTGCCAGCAGCCCGAGACCCGGGACAGGGGGTGGCTACACCTTC
. TRBJ2-5 many TRBV7-9 CASSLRTNQETQYF TGTGCCAGCAGCTTGAGAACAAACCAAGAGACCCAGTACTTC
. TRBJ2-1 few TRBV5-8 CASSFMGADEQFF TGTGCCAGCAGCTTTATGGGGGCGGATGAGCAGTTCTTC
TRBD1 TRBJ2-5 many TRBV28 CASRNTGGSETQYF TGTGCCAGCAGGAATACAGGGGGATCAGAGACCCAGTACTTC
. TRBJ2-7 many TRBV7-2 CASSIHSTYEQYF TGTGCCAGCAGCATACACTCCACCTACGAGCAGTACTTC
. TRBJ2-7 many TRBV28 CASSLVGSAYEQYF TGTGCCAGCAGTTTAGTAGGGAGCGCCTACGAGCAGTACTTC
TRBD1 TRBJ2-3 many TRBV18 CASSIRGRTDTQYF TGTGCCAGCTCAATCAGGGGGCGGACAGATACGCAGTATTTT
. TRBJ2-2 few TRBV2 CASSALTPAGELFF TGTGCCAGCAGTGCCCTAACGCCCGCCGGGGAGCTGTTTTTT
. TRBJ2-2 many TRBV5-8 CASSRDPTTGELFF TGTGCCAGCAGCCGGGACCCTACTACCGGGGAGCTGTTTTTT
. TRBJ2-7 many TRBV28 CASRRGDYPYEQYF TGTGCCAGCAGAAGGGGCGACTACCCCTACGAGCAGTACTTC
TRBD2 TRBJ2-1 few TRBV24-1 CATSGPAGVANEQFF TGTGCCACCAGTGGTCCAGCGGGAGTCGCCAATGAGCAGTTCTTC
. TRBJ2-1 many TRBV7-2 CASSTYNNEQFF TGTGCCAGCAGCACCTATAACAATGAGCAGTTCTTC
TRBD1 TRBJ1-5 many TRBV28 CASRHPGQGDQPQHF TGTGCCAGCAGACACCCGGGACAGGGGGATCAGCCCCAGCATTTT
TRBD2 TRBJ2-7 . TRBV10-3 CAISDSSGGEGYEQYF TGTGCCATCAGCGACTCTTCGGGGGGAGAGGGCTACGAGCAGTACTTC
. TRBJ2-7 many TRBV14 CASSQGITYEQYF TGTGCCAGCAGCCAAGGCATTACCTACGAGCAGTACTTC
. TRBJ1-1 many TRBV18 CASSPALAVNTEAFF TGTGCCAGCTCACCAGCCCTTGCAGTGAACACTGAAGCTTTCTTT
. TRBJ2-1 few TRBV30 CAWSVLYGAAGEQFF TGTGCCTGGAGTGTATTATATGGGGCCGCGGGGGAGCAGTTCTTC
. TRBJ1-5 . TRBV7-9 CASSLERGALILNQPQHF TGTGCCAGCAGCTTAGAGCGAGGGGCACTCATCCTCAATCAGCCCCAGCATTTT
TRBD2 TRBJ2-5 few TRBV25-1 CASSEWEGFQETQYF TGTGCCAGCAGTGAATGGGAGGGATTCCAAGAGACCCAGTACTTC
. TRBJ1-1 many TRBV20-1 CSARVFGRMNTEAFF TGCAGTGCTAGAGTGTTCGGCAGAATGAACACTGAAGCTTTCTTT